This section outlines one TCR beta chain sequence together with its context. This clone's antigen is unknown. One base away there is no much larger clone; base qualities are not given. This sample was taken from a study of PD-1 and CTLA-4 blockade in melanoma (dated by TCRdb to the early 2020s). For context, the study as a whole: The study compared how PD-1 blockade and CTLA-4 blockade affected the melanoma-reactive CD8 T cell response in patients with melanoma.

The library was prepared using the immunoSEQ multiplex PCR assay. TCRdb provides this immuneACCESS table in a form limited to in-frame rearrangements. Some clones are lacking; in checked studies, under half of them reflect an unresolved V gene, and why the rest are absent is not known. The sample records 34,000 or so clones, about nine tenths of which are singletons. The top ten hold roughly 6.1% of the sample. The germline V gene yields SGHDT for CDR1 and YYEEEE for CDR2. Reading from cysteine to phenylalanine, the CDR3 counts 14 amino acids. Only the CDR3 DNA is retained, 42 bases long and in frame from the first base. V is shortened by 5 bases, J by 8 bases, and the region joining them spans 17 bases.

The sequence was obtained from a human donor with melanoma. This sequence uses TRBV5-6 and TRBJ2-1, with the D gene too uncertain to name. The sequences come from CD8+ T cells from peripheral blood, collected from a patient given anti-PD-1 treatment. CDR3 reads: CASRVAAPRHEQFF. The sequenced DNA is TGTGCCAGCAGGGTCGCCGCCCCTCGGCATGAGCAGTTCTTC. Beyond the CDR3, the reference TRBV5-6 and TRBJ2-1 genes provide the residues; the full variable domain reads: DAGVTQSPTHLIKTRGQQVTLRCSPKSGHDTVSWYQQALGQGPQFIFQYYEEEERQRGNFPDRFSGHQFPNYSSELNVNALLLGDSALYLCASRVAAPRHEQFFGPGTRLTVL.